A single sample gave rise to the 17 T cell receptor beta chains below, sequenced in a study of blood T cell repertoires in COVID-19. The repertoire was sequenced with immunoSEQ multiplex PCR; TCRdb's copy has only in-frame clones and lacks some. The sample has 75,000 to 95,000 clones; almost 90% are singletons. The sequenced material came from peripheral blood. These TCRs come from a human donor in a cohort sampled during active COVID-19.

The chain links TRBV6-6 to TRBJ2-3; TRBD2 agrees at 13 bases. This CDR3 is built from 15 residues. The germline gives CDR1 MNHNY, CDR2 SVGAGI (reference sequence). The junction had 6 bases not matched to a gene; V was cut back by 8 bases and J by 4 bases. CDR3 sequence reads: CASQRTSGSPDTQYF. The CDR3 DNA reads TGTGCCAGCCAGCGGACTAGCGGGAGTCCAGATACGCAGTATTTT.

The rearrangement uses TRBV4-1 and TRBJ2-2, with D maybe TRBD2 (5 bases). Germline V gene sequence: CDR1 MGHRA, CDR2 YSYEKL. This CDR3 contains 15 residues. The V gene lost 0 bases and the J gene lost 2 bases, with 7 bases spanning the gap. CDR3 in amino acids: CASSQEPGNTGELFF. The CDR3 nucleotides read TGCGCCAGCAGCCAAGAACCGGGAAACACCGGGGAGCTGTTTTTT.

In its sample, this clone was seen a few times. The CDR3 sequence is CASSLDGAASSYNSPLHF. CDR3 sequence (DNA): TGTGCCAGCAGCTTAGACGGCGCGGCCAGCTCCTATAATTCACCCCTCCACTTT. The chain employs TRBV11-2 and TRBJ1-6; D is undetermined. The V end was cut by 0 bases, the J end by 0 bases, with 12 bases between. Per germline, CDR1 SGHAT and CDR2 FQNNGV. The CDR3 length is 18 residues.

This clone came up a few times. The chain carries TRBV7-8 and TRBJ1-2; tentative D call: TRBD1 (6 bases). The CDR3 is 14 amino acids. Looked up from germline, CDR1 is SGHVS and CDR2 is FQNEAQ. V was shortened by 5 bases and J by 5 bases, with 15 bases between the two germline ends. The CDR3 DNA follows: TGTGCCAGCAGCGAGGACAGCGGGGGGTATGGCTACACCTTC. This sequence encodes CASSEDSGGYGYTF. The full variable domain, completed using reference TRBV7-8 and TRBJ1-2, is GAGVSQSPRYKVAKRGQDVALRCDPISGHVSLFWYQQALGQGPEFLTYFQNEAQLDKSGLPSDRFFAERPEGSVSTLKIQRTQQEDSAVYLCASSEDSGGYGYTFGSGTRLTVV.

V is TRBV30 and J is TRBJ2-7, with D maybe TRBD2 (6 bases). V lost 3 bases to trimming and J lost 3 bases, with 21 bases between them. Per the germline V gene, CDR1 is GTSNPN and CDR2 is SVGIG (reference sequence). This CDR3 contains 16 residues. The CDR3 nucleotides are TGTGCCTGGAGCGACCAACGGGGCGGAGGGATCTACGAGCAGTACTTC. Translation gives CAWSDQRGGGIYEQYF.

DNA of the CDR3: TGTGCCAGTAGTAGCCGGGACAGGGTACTCGAGCAGTACTTC. Residues: CASSSRDRVLEQYF. The V call is TRBV19, the J call TRBJ2-7; 9 bases are shared with TRBD1. Trimming removed 4 bases from V and 6 bases from J; junction bases left unmatched: 7. The CDR3 has 14 residues. The V gene's germline CDR1 is LNHDA and CDR2 SQIVND (reference sequence).

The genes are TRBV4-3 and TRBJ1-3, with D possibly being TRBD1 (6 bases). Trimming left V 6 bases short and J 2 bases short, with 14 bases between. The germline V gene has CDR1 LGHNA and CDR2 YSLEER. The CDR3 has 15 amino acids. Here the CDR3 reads CASSDGQLTGNTIYF. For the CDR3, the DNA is TGCGCCAGCAGTGACGGACAGCTAACTGGAAACACCATATATTTT.

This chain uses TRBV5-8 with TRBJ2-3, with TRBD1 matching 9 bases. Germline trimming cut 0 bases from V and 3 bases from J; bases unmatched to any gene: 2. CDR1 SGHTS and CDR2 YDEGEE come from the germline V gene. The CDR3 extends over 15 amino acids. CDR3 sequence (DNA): TGTGCCAGCAGCTTGGCGGGACAGGGAACAGATACGCAGTATTTT. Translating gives CASSLAGQGTDTQYF.

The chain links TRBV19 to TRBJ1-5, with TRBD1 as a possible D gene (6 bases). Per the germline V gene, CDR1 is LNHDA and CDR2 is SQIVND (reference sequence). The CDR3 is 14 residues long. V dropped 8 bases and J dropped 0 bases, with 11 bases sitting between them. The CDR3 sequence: CASWDTYSNQPQHF. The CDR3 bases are TGTGCCAGTTGGGACACCTATAGCAATCAGCCCCAGCATTTT. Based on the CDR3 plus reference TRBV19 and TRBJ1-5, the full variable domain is DGGITQSPKYLFRKEGQNVTLSCEQNLNHDAMYWYRQDPGQGLRLIYYSQIVNDFQKGDIAEGYSVSREKKESFPLTVTSAQKNPTAFYLCASWDTYSNQPQHFGDGTRLSIL.

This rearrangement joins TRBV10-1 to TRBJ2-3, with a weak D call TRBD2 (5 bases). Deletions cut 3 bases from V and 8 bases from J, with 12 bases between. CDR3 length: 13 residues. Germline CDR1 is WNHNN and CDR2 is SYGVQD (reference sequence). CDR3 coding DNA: TGCGCCAGCAGTGATGGAGGTCTAGGTACGCAGTATTTT. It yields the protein CASSDGGLGTQYF.

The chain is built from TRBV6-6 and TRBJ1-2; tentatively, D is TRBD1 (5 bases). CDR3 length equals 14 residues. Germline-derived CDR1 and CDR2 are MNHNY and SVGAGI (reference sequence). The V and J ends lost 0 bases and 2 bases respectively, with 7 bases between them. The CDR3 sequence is CASSYSKGNYGYTF. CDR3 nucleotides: TGTGCCAGCAGTTACTCAAAGGGGAACTATGGCTACACCTTC.

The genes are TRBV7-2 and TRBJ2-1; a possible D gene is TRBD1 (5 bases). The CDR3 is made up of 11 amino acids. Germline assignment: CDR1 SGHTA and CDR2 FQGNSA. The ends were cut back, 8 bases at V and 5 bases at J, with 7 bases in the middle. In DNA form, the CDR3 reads TGTGCCAGCGGACACAACAATGAGCAGTTCTTC. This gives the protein CASGHNNEQFF.

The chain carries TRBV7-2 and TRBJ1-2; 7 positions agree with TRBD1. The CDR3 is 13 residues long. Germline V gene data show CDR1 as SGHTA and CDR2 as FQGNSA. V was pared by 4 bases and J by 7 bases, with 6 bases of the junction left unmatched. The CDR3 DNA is TGTGCCAGCAGCTACGACAGGGTATCTGGCTACACCTTC. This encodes CASSYDRVSGYTF.

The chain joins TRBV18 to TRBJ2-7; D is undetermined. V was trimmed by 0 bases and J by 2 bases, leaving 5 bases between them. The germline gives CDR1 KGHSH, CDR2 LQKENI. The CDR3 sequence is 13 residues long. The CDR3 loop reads CASSPPGAYEQYF. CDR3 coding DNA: TGTGCCAGCTCACCACCGGGCGCCTACGAGCAGTACTTC.

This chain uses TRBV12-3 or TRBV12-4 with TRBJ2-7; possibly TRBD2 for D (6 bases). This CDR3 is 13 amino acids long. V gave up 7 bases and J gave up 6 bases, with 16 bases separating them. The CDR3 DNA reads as TGTGCCAGCACCCCCGGTGCGGGGCGCGAGCAGTACTTC. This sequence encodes CASTPGAGREQYF.

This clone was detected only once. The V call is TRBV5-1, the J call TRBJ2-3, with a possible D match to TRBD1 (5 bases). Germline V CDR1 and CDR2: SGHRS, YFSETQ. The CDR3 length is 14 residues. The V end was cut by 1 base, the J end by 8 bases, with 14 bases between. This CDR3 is CASSLSMDIGTQYF. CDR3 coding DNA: TGCGCCAGCAGCTTGTCGATGGACATAGGTACGCAGTATTTT. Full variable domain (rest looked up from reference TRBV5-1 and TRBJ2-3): KAGVTQTPRYLIKTRGQQVTLSCSPISGHRSVSWYQQTPGQGLQFLFEYFSETQRNKGNFPGRFSGRQFSNSRSEMNVSTLELGDSALYLCASSLSMDIGTQYFGPGTRLTVL.

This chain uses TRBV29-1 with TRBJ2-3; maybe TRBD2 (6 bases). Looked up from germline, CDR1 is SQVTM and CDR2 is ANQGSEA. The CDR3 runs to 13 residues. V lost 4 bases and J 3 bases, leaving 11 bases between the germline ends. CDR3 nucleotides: TGCAGCGTTGGGAGGGTACTGACAGATACGCAGTATTTT. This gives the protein CSVGRVLTDTQYF.